Listed here are 11 T cell receptor beta chains from one sample, sequenced in a study of shared clonotypes between healthy human individuals. The method was immunoSEQ multiplex PCR; TCRdb's version includes in-frame clones alone and lacks a portion of them. Seen here are roughly 96,000 clones, roughly half observed once, and the top ten hold around 15%. Sequencing used PBMCs. These receptors were taken from a woman between 40 and 50 years old in good health. Some clones in this sample may be carry-over from other donors' samples.

V and J are TRBV9 and TRBJ2-1; tentatively, D is TRBD2 (6 bases). Germline values: CDR1 SGDLS, CDR2 YYNGEE. The CDR3 loop spans 19 amino acids. Trimming cost V 0 bases and J 7 bases, with 26 bases left between them. CDR3 loop: CASSVGVVTSIGSWNEQFF. CDR3 sequence (DNA): TGTGCCAGCAGCGTAGGCGTAGTGACTAGTATCGGGTCTTGGAATGAGCAGTTCTTC.

J is TRBJ1-3 and V is TRBV10-2; D is ambiguous. This CDR3 has 16 amino acids. V lost 6 bases and J lost 4, with 19 bases in between. The V gene's germline CDR1 is WSHSY and CDR2 SAAADI. CDR3 nucleotides: TGCGCCAGCAGCGCCGGACGTCCGACCCAAGGAAACACCATATATTTT. This translates into CASSAGRPTQGNTIYF.

V gene TRBV28 combines with J gene TRBJ2-7; TRBD2 matches at 9 bases. Germline V CDR1 and CDR2: MDHEN, SYDVKM. The V gene end was trimmed by 3 bases and the J gene end by 2 bases; junction bases not matched to a gene: 5. CDR3 size: 15 residues. The CDR3 here is CASSFGLAGTYEQYF. Written as DNA, the CDR3 is TGTGCCAGCAGTTTTGGTCTAGCGGGAACCTACGAGCAGTACTTC. Supplemented by reference TRBV28 and TRBJ2-7, the full variable domain reads DVKVTQSSRYLVKRTGEKVFLECVQDMDHENMFWYRQDPGLGLRLIYFSYDVKMKEKGDIPEGYSVSREKKERFSLILESASTNQTSMYLCASSFGLAGTYEQYFGPGTRLTVT.

The chain has TRBV29-1 and TRBJ2-1; a weak D match, TRBD2 (5 bases). Germline V gene data show CDR1 as SQVTM and CDR2 as ANQGSEA. The V gene lost 6 bases and the J gene lost 3 bases, with 12 bases spanning the gap. The CDR3 sequence is 13 residues long. The CDR3 DNA is TGCAGCGTGAGACCCCGGGACTACAATGAGCAGTTCTTC. This encodes CSVRPRDYNEQFF.

This clone was detected only once. Here the CDR3 DNA reads TGCGCCAGCACCCCGAGCTTGGGCAGGATCTACGAGCAGTACTTC. Its protein is CASTPSLGRIYEQYF. The rearrangement joins TRBV4-3 to TRBJ2-7; no definite D call. Trimming took 7 bases from V and 3 from J, leaving 19 bases between them. Germline V gene lookup returns CDR1 LGHNA and CDR2 YSLEER. CDR3 length: 15 residues.

The chain employs TRBV7-2 and TRBJ2-3; 7 nucleotides align to TRBD2. The junction had 1 base not matched to a gene; V was cut back by 2 bases and J by 11 bases. This CDR3 region has 11 residues. The germline gives CDR1 SGHTA, CDR2 FQGNSA. The CDR3 spells CASSLLAVQYF. CDR3 nucleotides: TGTGCCAGCAGCTTACTAGCGGTGCAGTATTTT.

V is TRBV29-1 and J is TRBJ2-5, with D possibly being TRBD2 (5 bases). V gave up 1 base and J gave up 2 bases, with 8 bases separating them. There are 13 residues in the CDR3. Germline V gene data show CDR1 as SQVTM and CDR2 as ANQGSEA. The CDR3 DNA follows: TGCAGCGTTGAAGTAGCGACACAAGAGACCCAGTACTTC. Residues: CSVEVATQETQYF.

A few counts support this clone. This chain uses TRBV21-1 with TRBJ2-7; the D call of TRBD1 is as the table states it, not checked on the DNA. TRBV21-1 is a pseudogene locus. CDR3 length: 14 amino acids. The CDR3 loop is CASSIYRVWAEQYF. Written as DNA, the CDR3 is TGTGCCAGCAGCATCTACAGGGTTTGGGCTGAGCAGTACTTC.

V usage is TRBV19 and J usage is TRBJ1-1, with 7 bases identical to TRBD1. The CDR3 is made up of 14 amino acids. Looked up from germline, CDR1 is LNHDA and CDR2 is SQIVND (reference sequence). V lost 5 bases and J lost 4; bases outside the gene matches: 7. The CDR3 loop is CASSRTGAITEAFF. CDR3 nucleotides: TGTGCCAGTAGTCGTACAGGGGCAATCACTGAAGCTTTCTTT.

This clone was seen at least ten times. The chain is built from TRBV19 and TRBJ2-5; 9 nucleotides match TRBD2. The germline CDR1 and CDR2 sequences are LNHDA and SQIVND (reference sequence). Losses at the gene ends were 2 bases for V and 4 bases for J; bases not matched to a gene: 2. This CDR3 is built from 14 residues. The CDR3 reads CASSILAGRETQYF. CDR3 nucleotide sequence: TGTGCCAGTAGTATACTAGCGGGAAGAGAGACCCAGTACTTC.

The chain has TRBV18 and TRBJ1-1; perhaps TRBD1 as D (6 bases). Trimming took off 3 bases at V and 4 bases at J, with 15 bases between the two ends. The CDR3 consists of 15 residues. CDR1 KGHSH and CDR2 LQKENI come from the germline V gene. The CDR3 coding sequence is TGTGCCAGCTCACCCGGGAGTCAGGGGTTCACTGAAGCTTTCTTT. It is translated as CASSPGSQGFTEAFF.